What follows describes a single T cell receptor (beta chain). The source of the sample is a study of blood T cell repertoires in COVID-19. Study at large: The origin of the acute and convalescent COVID-19 samples was the United States, Italy and Spain. T cells, B-cell-depleted T cells, or PBMCs supplied cDNA or gDNA.

CDR3 length: 13 residues. The germline V and J ends were trimmed by 6 bases and 9 bases, with 15 bases remaining between them. Original analysis: Researchers report that nucleated cell counts were estimated from reference gene primer amplification. TCRdb's copy holds only in-frame clones and misses some; the assay was immunoSEQ multiplex PCR. That table supplies the V and J calls and clone size; D and trimming were determined from the DNA. The profile shows under 300,000 clones, roughly 87% of them singletons. The clonotype comes from a human donor in a cohort sampled during active COVID-19. The chain joins TRBV12-3 or TRBV12-4 to TRBJ2-1; tentative D call: TRBD2 (6 bases). The sequencing sample was made of peripheral blood. The CDR3 spells CASRVGSPPEQFF. DNA of the CDR3: TGTGCCAGCAGAGTCGGGAGCCCACCTGAGCAGTTCTTC.